Shown below are 17 T cell receptor beta chains from a single sample sequenced in a study of shared clonotypes between healthy human individuals. Profiled with immunoSEQ multiplex PCR; TCRdb holds only in-frame clones, not every one. The sample records a few million clones, less than 95% being singletons. Sequencing used naive CD4+ T cells from PBMCs. Subset in this sample: CD45RA+ positively selected. These receptors came from a man younger than 35 in good health. Some clones in this sample may be carry-over from other donors' samples.

The V gene is TRBV29-1, the J gene TRBJ1-1, with D unclear. This CDR3 has 12 residues. The germline gives CDR1 SQVTM, CDR2 ANQGSEA. V was pared by 5 bases and J by 3 bases, with 10 bases between. The CDR3 nucleotides read TGCAGCGTTTACGACTCCTACACTGAAGCTTTCTTT. Its translation: CSVYDSYTEAFF.

The rearrangement uses TRBV4-3 and TRBJ1-3; possible D gene TRBD1, 6 bases. The CDR3 extends over 16 amino acids. V lost 6 bases to trimming and J lost 4 bases, with 19 bases between them. CDR1 is LGHNA and CDR2 is YSLEER in the germline V gene. CDR3 sequence reads: CASSPYRERSGNTIYF. CDR3 DNA: TGCGCCAGCAGTCCCTACAGGGAACGTTCAGGAAACACCATATATTTT.

V usage is TRBV10-3 and J usage is TRBJ1-3; D is unresolved. Germline CDR1 ENHRY, CDR2 SYGVKD. The CDR3 covers 14 residues. V was shortened by 5 bases and J by 4 bases, with 12 bases between the two germline ends. This chain's CDR3 is CAISSQAGGNTIYF. Here the CDR3 DNA reads TGTGCCATCAGTAGCCAAGCTGGGGGAAACACCATATATTTT.

CDR3 protein: CASSASGLAGSTDTQYF. CDR3 sequence (DNA): TGTGCCAGTAGCGCTTCCGGACTAGCGGGGTCCACAGATACGCAGTATTTT. The V call is TRBV19, the J call TRBJ2-3, with 12 bases lining up with TRBD2. Germline V gene data show CDR1 as LNHDA and CDR2 as SQIVND (reference sequence). Germline trimming cut 6 bases from V and 2 bases from J; bases unmatched to any gene: 9. The CDR3 has 17 residues.

The chain combines TRBV7-3 with TRBJ2-3; 16 bases match TRBD2. Per germline, CDR1 SGHTA and CDR2 FQGTGA. V shed 5 bases and J 0 bases; nucleotides not matched to a gene: 8. CDR3 length equals 19 residues. The CDR3 bases are TGTGCCAGCAGCCCCCTCGGGACTAGCGGGAGGGTTAGCACAGATACGCAGTATTTT. This codes for CASSPLGTSGRVSTDTQYF.

V and J are TRBV29-1 and TRBJ2-7; 9 nucleotides align to TRBD1. Germline values: CDR1 SQVTM, CDR2 ANQGSEA. The CDR3 totals 14 residues. Trimming cost V 6 bases and J 0 bases; bases outside gene matches: 6. Here the CDR3 DNA reads TGCAGCGTCCAGGGACAGGGAGGCTCCTACGAGCAGTACTTC. Translation: CSVQGQGGSYEQYF.

This chain joins TRBV19 and TRBJ2-1; 9 bases agree with TRBD2. The J segment lost 8 bases and the V segment lost 5 bases, leaving 16 bases of the junction unmatched. Germline lookup yields CDR1 LNHDA and CDR2 SQIVND (reference sequence). The CDR3 is 17 residues long. The CDR3 coding sequence is TGTGCCAGTAGTCCCGAGCAAGGGCGGGAGGGCATGGATGAGCAGTTCTTC. As protein: CASSPEQGREGMDEQFF.

This sequence joins TRBV9 and TRBJ2-3; 7 positions agree with TRBD1. CDR1 and CDR2 from the germline V gene are SGDLS and YYNGEE. V gave up 4 bases and J gave up 3 bases; unmatched junction bases: 8. This CDR3 comprises 15 residues. The CDR3 protein is CASSTRQGGTDTQYF. The CDR3 nucleotides read TGTGCCAGCAGCACCCGACAGGGTGGGACAGATACGCAGTATTTT.

Written as DNA, the CDR3 is TGTGCCAGCAGTCAACGGGAGGGCGGGGAGCAGTACTTC. It yields the protein CASSQREGGEQYF. The gene calls are TRBV2 and TRBJ2-7; 8 bases align to TRBD2. Germline trimming cut 5 bases from V and 7 bases from J; bases unmatched to any gene: 7. Germline V lookup: CDR1 SNHLY, CDR2 FYNNEI. CDR3 size: 13 residues.

The chain recombines TRBV5-4 with TRBJ2-3, with D perhaps being TRBD1 or TRBD2 (5 bases each). V was cut by 3 bases and J by 4 bases, with 21 bases left in between. Germline loops: CDR1 SGHNT, CDR2 YYREEE (reference sequence). The CDR3 is 17 amino acids. The CDR3 here is CASSSGSGAWGSDTQYF. The DNA of the CDR3 is TGTGCCAGCAGCTCGGGATCCGGGGCCTGGGGATCAGATACGCAGTATTTT.

CDR3 loop: CASSLRDVAEAFF. The CDR3 nucleotides are TGTGCCAGCAGTTTGAGGGACGTTGCTGAAGCTTTCTTT. The chain links TRBV7-9 to TRBJ1-1; maybe TRBD1 (5 bases). This CDR3 comprises 13 residues. V was cut by 6 bases and J by 6 bases, with 14 bases left in between. Germline CDR1 SEHNR, CDR2 FQNEAQ (reference sequence).

As DNA, the CDR3 is TGCGCCAGCAGCTCTATCGGAAGCTACTCCGGGACTAGTGTTAAGACCCAGTACTTC. This sequence encodes CASSSIGSYSGTSVKTQYF. The chain is built from TRBV5-1 and TRBJ2-5, with 8 bases fitting TRBD2. With 3 bases clipped from V and 6 bases from J, the junction kept 22 bases outside the gene matches. Germline CDR1 SGHRS, CDR2 YFSETQ. This CDR3 contains 19 residues.

This chain links TRBV5-4 with TRBJ1-1, with unresolved D. CDR3 length equals 12 residues. Trimming shortened V by 3 bases and J by 1 base, and 4 bases separated the two germline ends. The germline V gene has CDR1 SGHNT and CDR2 YYREEE (reference sequence). The CDR3 nucleotides read TGTGCCAGCAGCTCCAGGAACACTGAAGCTTTCTTT. Encoded protein: CASSSRNTEAFF.

The rearrangement uses TRBV19 and TRBJ2-4; a weak D match, TRBD2 (5 bases). V was clipped by 4 bases and J by 1 base, with 11 bases between them. The CDR3 is 15 residues long. The germline V gene encodes CDR1 LNHDA and CDR2 SQIVND (reference sequence). Here the CDR3 reads CASSTPGGAKNIQYF. CDR3 sequence (DNA): TGTGCCAGTAGTACCCCAGGAGGCGCCAAAAACATTCAGTACTTC.

The V gene is TRBV5-6, the J gene TRBJ2-7, with a tentative D call TRBD1 (5 bases). The CDR3 loop spans 15 amino acids. Trimming removed 4 bases at V and 3 bases at J, with 17 bases between. The germline CDR1 and CDR2 sequences are SGHDT and YYEEEE. CDR3 sequence reads: CASSRVPTEYYEQYF. CDR3 DNA sequence: TGTGCCAGCAGCAGGGTACCGACAGAGTACTACGAGCAGTACTTC.

The chain joins TRBV7-2 to TRBJ1-4; no definite D call. V lost 1 base to trimming and J lost 7 bases, with 10 bases between them. This CDR3 contains 14 residues. Germline CDR1 and CDR2: SGHTA and FQGNSA. The chain's CDR3 is CASSLVGLGEKLFF. In DNA, the CDR3 is TGTGCCAGCAGCTTAGTGGGATTGGGTGAAAAACTGTTTTTT.

The genes are TRBV7-9 and TRBJ2-5; D is uncertain. Trimming pared 5 bases from V and 2 bases from J, leaving 12 bases between. Germline V gives CDR1 SEHNR, CDR2 FQNEAQ (reference sequence). The CDR3 contains 14 residues. CDR3 loop: CASSRSAVQETQYF. The CDR3 bases are TGTGCCAGCAGCCGCTCGGCGGTACAAGAGACCCAGTACTTC.